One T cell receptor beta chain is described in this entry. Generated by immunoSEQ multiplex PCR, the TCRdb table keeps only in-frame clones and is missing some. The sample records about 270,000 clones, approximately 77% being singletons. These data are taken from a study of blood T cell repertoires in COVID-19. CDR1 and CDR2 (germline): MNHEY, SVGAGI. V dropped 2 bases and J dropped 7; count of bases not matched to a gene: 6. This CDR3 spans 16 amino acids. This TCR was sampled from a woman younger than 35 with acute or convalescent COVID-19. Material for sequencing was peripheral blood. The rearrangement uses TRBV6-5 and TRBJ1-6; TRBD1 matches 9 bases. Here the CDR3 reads CASSYLTQGANSPLHF. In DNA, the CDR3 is TGTGCCAGCAGTTACCTCACACAGGGGGCGAATTCACCCCTCCACTTT.